The following is a T cell receptor (beta chain) sequence with its context. What it binds is unknown. This specimen comes from a study of Ad26.COV2.S vaccination and SARS-CoV-2 variants. General study points: Spike-specific responses of CD8+ and CD4+ T cells were reported to display substantial breadth after vaccination.

Treatment defined: roughly 18 received Ad26.COV2.S at low or high dose, single or two shots; several received placebo; per-sample allocation not given. Day 63 after the first vaccine or placebo injection was the time point for sampling. Sequencing used immunoSEQ multiplex PCR; TCRdb keeps in-frame clones, though not all of them. This table has a few hundred thousand clones, 90% appearing once. The receptor was isolated from a person aged 18-65 years who received the Ad26.COV2.S COVID-19 vaccine or a placebo. Here the sequenced sample was peripheral blood, taken in a trial of Ad26.COV2.S vaccine versus placebo.

The CDR3 loop is CASSLGNGLAVYNEQFF. Written as DNA, the CDR3 is TGTGCCAGCAGCTTAGGTAACGGGCTAGCGGTATACAATGAGCAGTTCTTC. The chain joins TRBV13 to TRBJ2-1; 7 bases are shared with TRBD2. Germline loops: CDR1 PRHDT, CDR2 FYEKMQ (reference sequence). The CDR3 runs 17 residues. V shed 0 bases and J 4 bases; nucleotides not matched to a gene: 9.